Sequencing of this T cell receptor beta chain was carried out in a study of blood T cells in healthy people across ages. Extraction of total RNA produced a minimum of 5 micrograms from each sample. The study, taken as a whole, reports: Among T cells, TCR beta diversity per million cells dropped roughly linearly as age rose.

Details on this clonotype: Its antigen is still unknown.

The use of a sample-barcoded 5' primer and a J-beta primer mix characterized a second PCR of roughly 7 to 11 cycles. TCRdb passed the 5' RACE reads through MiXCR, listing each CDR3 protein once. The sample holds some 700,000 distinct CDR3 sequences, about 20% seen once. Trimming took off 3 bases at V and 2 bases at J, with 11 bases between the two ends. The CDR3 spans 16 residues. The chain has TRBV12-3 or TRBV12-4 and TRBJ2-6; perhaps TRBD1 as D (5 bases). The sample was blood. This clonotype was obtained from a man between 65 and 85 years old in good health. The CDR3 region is CASSFQGMTGANVLTF. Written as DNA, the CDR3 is TGTGCCAGCAGTTTTCAGGGTATGACTGGGGCCAACGTCCTGACTTTC.